The clone carrying this T cell receptor beta chain was seen only once. The data stem from a study of control samples from healthy donors and cancer patients. This CDR3 comprises 20 residues. CDR1 and CDR2 (germline): LGHDT, YNNKEL (reference sequence). V lost 4 bases to trimming and J lost 2 bases; unmatched junction nucleotides: 12. Assay: immunoSEQ multiplex PCR; the TCRdb copy retains only in-frame clones and omits some. The top ten clones hold 15% to 19% of a sample with some 70,000 clones, nearly 85% of them seen once. The TCR originated in a man aged 55 to 70 in good health. The chain has TRBV3-1 (or the pseudogene TRBV3-2) and TRBJ2-2, with 14 bases lining up with TRBD2. Sample: blood. DNA of the CDR3: TGTGCCAGCAGCCTCCTTCTTGGACTAGCGGGAGGCGCCAACACCGGGGAGCTGTTTTTT. Translation: CASSLLLGLAGGANTGELFF.